This TCR beta chain was captured in a study of blood T cell repertoires in COVID-19 (dated by TCRdb to 2018 to 2020). For the wider study: Samples covering the acute and convalescent phases of COVID-19 were provided by collaborators in the United States, Italy and Spain. The material from the prospective study consisted of cDNA or gDNA derived from T cells, B-cell-depleted T cells, or PBMCs. Deeply sampled blood TCRbeta repertoires from subjects exposed to, actively infected with, or recovered from COVID-19 were included in the dataset. The repertoires were made available in a free public database intended to serve as a resource for research on the immune response to SARS-CoV-2. The samples were drawn from the first 160 participants of the ongoing ImmuneRACE study and from some 1,300 subjects provided by 6 global collaborators. Sample metadata almost always included a de-identified subject ID, COVID-19 status, age in years and sex. Where available, HLA class I and class II types were taken from metadata supplied by the sample provider and were not determined by assay-based typing. Summary of the overall study and its limitations: The amount of clinical and demographic metadata varied by source and participant and was provided uncurated.

The germline V gene encodes CDR1 LGHNA and CDR2 YNFKEQ. Reading from cysteine to phenylalanine, the CDR3 counts 14 amino acids. CDR3 DNA is the only sequence kept; it has 42 bases, read in frame from the first base. V and J are truncated by 6 bases and 5 bases respectively, leaving an intervening sequence of 11 bases. Collaborating institutions collected whole blood in K2EDTA tubes following their own protocols. For TCRbeta analysis, collaborators shipped samples as frozen whole blood, isolated PBMCs, or DNA extracted from either of those sample types. TCRbeta CDR3 regions were amplified from genomic DNA using the immunoSEQ Assay, a bias-controlled multiplex PCR. The study's processing was this. Within the assay, amplification of reference gene primers was used to estimate how many nucleated cells each sample contained. To quantify the absolute abundance of each unique TCRbeta CDR3 rearrangement, sequence reads were collapsed and filtered. For each sample, productive Simpson clonality was calculated by taking the square root of Simpson's diversity index across productive rearrangements. Here the immuneACCESS table is served through TCRdb, limited to in-frame sequences with V and J called. Missing clones are a known gap in these copies; in checked studies unresolved V genes cover under half, and the rest lacks a known reason. That table is the source of V, J and clone size, and D and trimming were worked out from the DNA. The sample records around 370,000 clones, 90% of which are singletons. In total, the top ten clones hold approximately 7% of the sample.

About this clone itself: Its antigen is not yet known. Base qualities are not recorded, but no much larger clone differs from it by a single base.

The rearrangement combines TRBV4-2 with TRBJ1-6, with the D gene not clear enough to name. This TCR was sampled from a young man with active or convalescent COVID-19. The specimen sequenced was peripheral blood. CDR3 protein: CASSLREDNSPLHF. The DNA sequence is given as TGTGCCAGCAGTCTCCGGGAGGATAATTCACCCCTCCACTTT.